This T cell receptor (beta chain) was documented in a study of cytomegalovirus exposure and HLA in healthy donors. Use of 60 Vbeta and 13 Jbeta primers characterized the PCR. TCRdb's copy holds only in-frame clones and misses some; the assay was immunoSEQ multiplex PCR. The repertoire holds fewer than 350,000 clones, over 85% seen once, with 2% to 3% in the top ten. Regarding the study as a whole: TRBV6-2, TRBV6-3 and other indistinguishable V segments were excluded. Usually a TCR sequence was rare, but some public TCRs were found in many donors. In a later analysis, HLA-associated TCR beta chains were more clonally expanded than equally common others.

This clone was seen once. Its antigen is unidentified. Deletions cut 0 bases from V and 2 bases from J, with 16 bases between. CDR1 is SGDLS and CDR2 is YYNGEE in the germline V gene. The CDR3 extends over 17 amino acids. The sample was PBMCs. This chain uses TRBV9 with TRBJ2-3; D might be TRBD2 (6 bases). The TCR comes from a woman aged 18-29 years in good health and CMV-seronegative. The CDR3 region is CASSVGRGGSLTDTQYF. The DNA for the CDR3 is TGTGCCAGCAGCGTAGGGCGGGGCGGCAGCCTCACAGATACGCAGTATTTT.